A selection of T cell receptor beta chains follows, all from one sample in a study of beta chain features in type 1 diabetes. Profiled with immunoSEQ multiplex PCR; TCRdb holds only in-frame clones, not every one. Among roughly 180,000 clones listed, 7.8% were seen once. Specimen: central memory CD4+ T cells from blood. These receptors all come from a woman aged 40 to 49 with type 1 diabetes. Each CDR3 is given with its conserved first and last residue. Each record gives: V gene, J gene, D gene, clone size, CDR3 DNA, CDR3 protein. The D gene is left open where the match is weak. The listing skips clone size in some rows; elsewhere it reads once, few, many or a size class.

v_gene: TRBV7-2; j_gene: TRBJ2-7; d_gene: TRBD1; abundance: NA; CDR3nt: TGTGCCAGCAGCTTAGCGGGGCAGGGGGTTTACGAGCAGTACTTC; CDR3aa: CASSLAGQGVYEQYF
v_gene: TRBV5-4; j_gene: TRBJ1-2; d_gene: NA; abundance: few; CDR3nt: TGTGCCAGCAGCTTGTCTTTCAGTGGCTACACCTTC; CDR3aa: CASSLSFSGYTF
v_gene: TRBV19; j_gene: TRBJ1-2; d_gene: TRBD1; abundance: few; CDR3nt: TGTGCCAGTAGAGAACAGGGGGCCACCATCAATGGCTACACCTTC; CDR3aa: CASREQGATINGYTF
v_gene: TRBV4-3; j_gene: TRBJ1-5; d_gene: NA; abundance: few; CDR3nt: TGCGCCAGCAGCCAAGTGTACGGGTTCAATCAGCCCCAGCATTTT; CDR3aa: CASSQVYGFNQPQHF
v_gene: TRBV6-1; j_gene: TRBJ2-1; d_gene: NA; abundance: NA; CDR3nt: TGTGCCAGCAGTGATGCCGGGGAGCAGTTCTTC; CDR3aa: CASSDAGEQFF
v_gene: TRBV5-4; j_gene: TRBJ2-1; d_gene: TRBD2; abundance: NA; CDR3nt: TGTGCCAGCAGCCCAGCGGGAAACTCCTACAATGAGCAGTTCTTC; CDR3aa: CASSPAGNSYNEQFF
v_gene: TRBV20-1; j_gene: TRBJ2-3; d_gene: NA; abundance: NA; CDR3nt: TGCAGTGCTACTATAGATACGCAGTATTTT; CDR3aa: CSATIDTQYF
v_gene: TRBV6-6; j_gene: TRBJ1-5; d_gene: TRBD1; abundance: few; CDR3nt: TGTGCCAGCAGGGAACAGGGGTCGGGCAATCAGCCCCAGCATTTT; CDR3aa: CASREQGSGNQPQHF
v_gene: TRBV4-1; j_gene: TRBJ1-2; d_gene: TRBD1; abundance: NA; CDR3nt: TGCGCCAGCAGTCGTCCAGGGGGGAACTATGGCTACACCTTC; CDR3aa: CASSRPGGNYGYTF
v_gene: TRBV7-2; j_gene: TRBJ2-5; d_gene: NA; abundance: NA; CDR3nt: TGTGCCAGCAGCTTTCAAATGGGGGGGCCGTACTTC; CDR3aa: CASSFQMGGPYF
v_gene: TRBV19; j_gene: TRBJ1-2; d_gene: NA; abundance: few; CDR3nt: TGTGCCAGTAGTAGGCCAGGCTACGGCTACACCTTC; CDR3aa: CASSRPGYGYTF
v_gene: TRBV18; j_gene: TRBJ1-1; d_gene: TRBD1; abundance: few; CDR3nt: TGTGCCAGCTCCCTTACAGGGGACCTCTCCATGAACACTGAAGCTTTCTTT; CDR3aa: CASSLTGDLSMNTEAFF
v_gene: TRBV14; j_gene: TRBJ2-6; d_gene: NA; abundance: NA; CDR3nt: TGTGCCAGCAGCCAAGAGATATTCCGGGGGGCCAACGTCCTGACTTTC; CDR3aa: CASSQEIFRGANVLTF
v_gene: TRBV5-4; j_gene: TRBJ1-1; d_gene: TRBD1; abundance: NA; CDR3nt: TGTGCCAGCAGCCCACAGGGGGTGAACACTGAAGCTTTCTTT; CDR3aa: CASSPQGVNTEAFF
v_gene: TRBV7-2; j_gene: TRBJ2-3; d_gene: TRBD1; abundance: NA; CDR3nt: TGTGCCAGCAGCCGAGGACAGGGTACAGATACGCAGTATTTT; CDR3aa: CASSRGQGTDTQYF
v_gene: TRBV29-1; j_gene: TRBJ2-5; d_gene: NA; abundance: NA; CDR3nt: TGCAGCGTTTCTCGCGACAACCAAGAGACCCAGTACTTC; CDR3aa: CSVSRDNQETQYF
v_gene: TRBV28; j_gene: TRBJ2-5; d_gene: TRBD1; abundance: once; CDR3nt: TGTGCCAGCAGTTTGGACAGGGGAACGGGGACCCAGTACTTC; CDR3aa: CASSLDRGTGTQYF
v_gene: TRBV4-1; j_gene: TRBJ1-2; d_gene: NA; abundance: few; CDR3nt: TGCGCCAGCAGCCAAGAACGCGGGTTTGGGTATGGCTACACCTTC; CDR3aa: CASSQERGFGYGYTF
v_gene: TRBV2; j_gene: TRBJ1-1; d_gene: TRBD1; abundance: many; CDR3nt: TGTGCCAGCAGCTCCTGGACAGGGGACCCTGAAGCTTTCTTT; CDR3aa: CASSSWTGDPEAFF
v_gene: TRBV19; j_gene: TRBJ2-4; d_gene: TRBD2; abundance: many; CDR3nt: TGTGCCAGTACCCAAAGGAGCACTAGCGGGGTAAACATTCAGTACTTC; CDR3aa: CASTQRSTSGVNIQYF
v_gene: TRBV5-6; j_gene: TRBJ2-2; d_gene: NA; abundance: few; CDR3nt: TGTGCCAGCAGCTTGACGGGTGCCGGGGAGCTGTTTTTT; CDR3aa: CASSLTGAGELFF
v_gene: TRBV7-9; j_gene: TRBJ2-3; d_gene: TRBD2; abundance: few; CDR3nt: TGTGCCAGCAGCCTGGGACTAGCGGGAGATACGCAGTATTTT; CDR3aa: CASSLGLAGDTQYF
v_gene: TRBV28; j_gene: TRBJ2-3; d_gene: NA; abundance: NA; CDR3nt: TGTGCCAGCAGTTTATTGGGCAATACGCAGTATTTT; CDR3aa: CASSLLGNTQYF
v_gene: TRBV27; j_gene: TRBJ1-2; d_gene: TRBD1; abundance: NA; CDR3nt: TGTGCCAGCCTTAAGAAACCAGGGGGCGAATATGGCTACACCTTC; CDR3aa: CASLKKPGGEYGYTF
v_gene: TRBV2; j_gene: TRBJ1-2; d_gene: NA; abundance: many; CDR3nt: TGTGCCAGCAGTGATGACAGGAACTATGGCTACACCTTC; CDR3aa: CASSDDRNYGYTF
v_gene: TRBV7-9; j_gene: TRBJ1-4; d_gene: NA; abundance: few; CDR3nt: TGTGCCAGCAGCTTAGGACAGGTTAATGAAAAACTGTTTTTT; CDR3aa: CASSLGQVNEKLFF
v_gene: TRBV4-3; j_gene: TRBJ1-5; d_gene: NA; abundance: few; CDR3nt: TGCGCCAGCAGCCAAGAGCCCTATAGCAATCAGCCCCAGCATTTT; CDR3aa: CASSQEPYSNQPQHF
v_gene: TRBV7-9; j_gene: TRBJ2-2; d_gene: TRBD1; abundance: few; CDR3nt: TGTGCCAGCAGCTTGGGACAGGGGAACACCGGGGAGCTGTTTTTT; CDR3aa: CASSLGQGNTGELFF
v_gene: TRBV4-1; j_gene: TRBJ1-1; d_gene: TRBD1; abundance: NA; CDR3nt: TGCGCCAGCAGCCCGAATATCGGGACAGACGAAGCTTTCTTT; CDR3aa: CASSPNIGTDEAFF